The 14 T cell receptor beta chains below were found in one sample sequenced in a study of T cell changes during pregnancy in multiple sclerosis. The protocol was immunoSEQ multiplex PCR, while the TCRdb copy is restricted to in-frame clones and leaves out a portion. The table records roughly 100,000 clones, 91% of them present only once. The material was peripheral blood, obtained after pregnancy. The source is a female donor in good health, enrolled as a control in a pregnancy study.

This chain joins TRBV6-5 and TRBJ1-1, with 8 nucleotides matching TRBD1. The CDR3 spans 13 residues. CDR1 MNHEY and CDR2 SVGAGI come from the germline V gene. The junction had 7 bases not matched to a gene; V was cut back by 6 bases and J by 7 bases. CDR3 DNA: TGTGCCAGCAGCCTAGACAGGGGCTTTGAAGCTTTCTTT. This encodes CASSLDRGFEAFF.

This rearrangement joins TRBV10-3 to TRBJ2-5; D might be TRBD2 (6 bases). Germline-derived CDR1 and CDR2 are ENHRY and SYGVKD. This CDR3 has 13 amino acids. V was clipped by 5 bases and J by 5 bases, with 12 bases between them. The CDR3 is CAISLSGRETQYF. DNA for the CDR3: TGTGCCATCAGTCTATCAGGGAGGGAGACCCAGTACTTC.

A single count supports this clone. The chain links TRBV4-3 to TRBJ2-3; D ambiguous. Germline CDR1 reads LGHNA; CDR2 reads YSLEER. The CDR3 runs 13 residues. Trimming took off 3 bases at V and 4 bases at J, with 8 bases between the two ends. DNA of the CDR3: TGCGCCAGCAGCCAGAACTATGCAGATACGCAGTATTTT. Its protein product is CASSQNYADTQYF.

The DNA for the CDR3 is TGCGCCAGCAGCGCTCAGGGGTTGTATGGCTACACCTTC. Amino acids: CASSAQGLYGYTF. The chain couples TRBV5-1 to TRBJ1-2; the D gene is possibly TRBD1 (6 bases). There are 13 residues in the CDR3. V lost 4 bases and J 5 bases, leaving 12 bases between the germline ends. The germline V gene has CDR1 SGHRS and CDR2 YFSETQ.

The chain is built from TRBV28 and TRBJ2-7; the match to TRBD1 covers 10 bases. The CDR3 is made up of 17 amino acids. After removal of 6 bases from V and 2 bases from J, the junction contained 13 bases not matched to a gene. Germline CDR1 is MDHEN and CDR2 is SYDVKM. Written as DNA, the CDR3 is TGTGCCAGCAGACGTATCCCTGGACAGGGGGTACCCTACGAGCAGTACTTC. Its translation is CASRRIPGQGVPYEQYF. The complete variable domain, with remaining parts taken from reference TRBV28 and TRBJ2-7, reads DVKVTQSSRYLVKRTGEKVFLECVQDMDHENMFWYRQDPGLGLRLIYFSYDVKMKEKGDIPEGYSVSREKKERFSLILESASTNQTSMYLCASRRIPGQGVPYEQYFGPGTRLTVT.

CDR3 sequence (DNA): TGTGCCAGCAGCCAACAACAGGGGATAAGCTCTGGGGCCAACGTCCTGACTTTC. Protein sequence: CASSQQQGISSGANVLTF. This chain joins TRBV7-9 and TRBJ2-6; 7 bases map to TRBD1. The trim removed 5 bases at V and 0 bases at J, leaving 10 bases unmatched. The CDR3 totals 18 residues. Germline V gene sequence: CDR1 SEHNR, CDR2 FQNEAQ (reference sequence). Full variable domain (outside the CDR3, taken from reference TRBV7-9 and TRBJ2-6): DTGVSQNPRHKITKRGQNVTFRCDPISEHNRLYWYRQTLGQGPEFLTYFQNEAQLEKSRLLSDRFSAERPKGSFSTLEIQRTEQGDSAMYLCASSQQQGISSGANVLTFGAGSRLTVL.

This clone was observed a single time. This chain joins TRBV2 and TRBJ1-2; possible D gene TRBD1, 5 bases. This CDR3 region has 13 residues. The ends were cut back, 3 bases at V and 6 bases at J, with 11 bases in the middle. The V gene's germline CDR1 is SNHLY and CDR2 FYNNEI. The CDR3 loop reads CASSERDFDGYTF. The CDR3 DNA sequence: TGTGCCAGCAGTGAGAGGGACTTCGATGGCTACACCTTC.

J is TRBJ2-2 and V is TRBV7-9; weak D call: TRBD1 (5 bases). The CDR3 is 15 residues long. V lost 2 bases and J lost 7, with 14 bases in between. In germline, CDR1 is SEHNR, CDR2 FQNEAQ (reference sequence). The chain's CDR3 is CASSLSVQDHGELFF. The CDR3 nucleotides are TGTGCCAGCAGCTTATCGGTACAGGATCACGGGGAGCTGTTTTTT.

V gene TRBV9 combines with J gene TRBJ2-1; TRBD2 might be the D (5 bases). The CDR3 is made up of 16 amino acids. The V gene's germline CDR1 is SGDLS and CDR2 YYNGEE. V lost 3 bases and J 0 bases, leaving 13 bases between the germline ends. In nucleotides, the CDR3 is TGTGCCAGCAGCGCTCGGACTGAAAGCTCCTACAATGAGCAGTTCTTC. As protein: CASSARTESSYNEQFF.

This clone is a singleton in its sample. The rearrangement joins TRBV5-1 to TRBJ2-3, with 9 bases identical to TRBD2. V gave up 3 bases and J gave up 2 bases; unmatched junction bases: 7. The germline V gene encodes CDR1 SGHRS and CDR2 YFSETQ. This CDR3 is built from 16 residues. CDR3 loop: CASSWASGGNTDTQYF. Written as DNA, the CDR3 is TGCGCCAGCAGCTGGGCCAGCGGGGGGAACACAGATACGCAGTATTTT.

This chain links TRBV18 with TRBJ2-5; 9 nucleotides line up with TRBD1. CDR3 length: 18 residues. The V and J ends lost 3 bases and 5 bases, in that order; junction bases with no gene match: 16. The germline gives CDR1 KGHSH, CDR2 LQKENI. The CDR3 sequence is CASSPFGSPQGAAETQYF. CDR3 sequence (DNA): TGTGCCAGCTCACCTTTTGGCTCCCCACAGGGGGCTGCGGAGACCCAGTACTTC.

This chain connects TRBV11-2 to TRBJ2-5; maybe TRBD2 (5 bases). The CDR3 has 14 amino acids. Germline CDR1 and CDR2: SGHAT and FQNNGV. Trimming took off 2 bases at V and 1 base at J, with 8 bases between the two ends. This CDR3 is CASSLSSVQETQYF. The CDR3 nucleotides are TGTGCCAGCAGCTTAAGTAGCGTCCAAGAGACCCAGTACTTC.

The rearrangement links TRBV7-3 to TRBJ2-3, with 7 bases identical to TRBD2. The CDR3 consists of 14 residues. The ends lost 2 bases at V and 6 bases at J; junction bases unmatched: 5. Germline loops: CDR1 SGHTA, CDR2 FQGTGA. CDR3 region: CASSLGGDRDTQYF. CDR3 nucleotide sequence: TGTGCCAGCAGCTTAGGGGGGGATCGGGATACGCAGTATTTT.

This clone came up once. For the CDR3, the DNA is TGTGCCAGCAGCTTCTCACCCGGGAACACTGAAGCTTTCTTT. Amino acids: CASSFSPGNTEAFF. The rearrangement joins TRBV7-2 to TRBJ1-1; unclear D gene. The V and J ends lost 3 bases and 1 base respectively, with 9 bases between them. Germline V gene lookup returns CDR1 SGHTA and CDR2 FQGNSA. The CDR3 has 14 residues.